Listed below are T cell receptor beta chains from one sample, sequenced in a study of OX40 agonist ivuxolimab in advanced cancers. Method: immunoSEQ multiplex PCR; TCRdb's copy keeps in-frame clones and lacks some. The repertoire holds roughly 70,000 clones, with 85% as singletons. The sequencing here drew on CD4+ or CD8+ T cells sorted from blood, taken in a trial of the OX40 agonist ivuxolimab. All receptors derive from an adult with an advanced solid tumor such as melanoma, head and neck, liver or kidney cancer. CDR3s include the opening cysteine and the closing phenylalanine or tryptophan. D genes are given only for firm matches. Clone sizes are given selectively: once, few, many, or a class where the clone is expanded.

D: NA; length: 14; V: TRBV7-9; size: NA; J: TRBJ1-2; DNA: TGTGCCAGCAGCTTCACAGACAGCATCTATGGCTACACCTTC; CDR3: CASSFTDSIYGYTF
D: NA; length: 15; V: TRBV5-1; size: NA; J: TRBJ1-1; DNA: TGCGCCAGCAGCTTTTCAGGGAAGTCGAACACTGAAGCTTTCTTT; CDR3: CASSFSGKSNTEAFF
D: NA; length: 16; V: TRBV7-6; size: few; J: TRBJ2-1; DNA: TGTGCCAGCAGCTTAGGTGGTAGCACAAAATACAATGAGCAGTTCTTC; CDR3: CASSLGGSTKYNEQFF
D: NA; length: 13; V: TRBV28; size: few; J: TRBJ2-7; DNA: TGTGCCAGCAGGGACACCGGGTGGGTCGAGCAGTACTTC; CDR3: CASRDTGWVEQYF
D: NA; length: 16; V: TRBV7-2; size: NA; J: TRBJ2-1; DNA: TGTGCCAGCAGCCCCCGGGGGCGGAGCTCCTACAATGAGCAGTTCTTC; CDR3: CASSPRGRSSYNEQFF
D: NA; length: 14; V: TRBV9; size: NA; J: TRBJ1-4; DNA: TGTGCCAGCAGCACCGGACGGTATAATGAAAAACTGTTTTTT; CDR3: CASSTGRYNEKLFF
D: NA; length: 15; V: TRBV5-1; size: NA; J: TRBJ2-1; DNA: TGCGCCAGCAGCTTGGGTCCGAGCTCCTACAATGAGCAGTTCTTC; CDR3: CASSLGPSSYNEQFF
D: TRBD1; length: 14; V: TRBV6-6; size: NA; J: TRBJ2-3; DNA: TGTGCCAGCAGTTATCGGACAGGGATAGATACGCAGTATTTT; CDR3: CASSYRTGIDTQYF
D: NA; length: 15; V: TRBV7-8; size: once; J: TRBJ1-5; DNA: TGTGCCAGCAGCTTAGTCGGGCCTAGCAATCAGCCCCAGCATTTT; CDR3: CASSLVGPSNQPQHF
D: NA; length: 14; V: TRBV5-1; size: NA; J: TRBJ2-3; DNA: TGCGCCAGCAGGTTGGAGGGGAGCACAGATACGCAGTATTTT; CDR3: CASRLEGSTDTQYF
D: TRBD2; length: 19; V: TRBV27; size: NA; J: TRBJ2-1; DNA: TGTGCCAGCAGTTCACAGGTAGGAACTAGCGGGAGACGAAGGAATGAGCAGTTCTTC; CDR3: CASSSQVGTSGRRRNEQFF
D: NA; length: 21; V: TRBV14; size: NA; J: TRBJ2-6; DNA: TGTGCCAGCAGCCAAGAAAGTGTCTGGAACAGCTATTATTCTGGGGCCAACGTCCTGACTTTC; CDR3: CASSQESVWNSYYSGANVLTF
D: NA; length: 15; V: TRBV6-4; size: NA; J: TRBJ2-3; DNA: TGTGCCAGCAGCGTGGACGGGACTAGCACAGATACGCAGTATTTT; CDR3: CASSVDGTSTDTQYF
D: NA; length: 16; V: TRBV5-1; size: NA; J: TRBJ2-5; DNA: TGCGCCAGCAGCTTGCCCCCTTGGCTAGCAGAAGAGACCCAGTACTTC; CDR3: CASSLPPWLAEETQYF
D: NA; length: 16; V: TRBV28; size: NA; J: TRBJ2-7; DNA: TGTGCCAGCAGTATAAACGCGGGGCTCGGGTCCTACGAGCAGTACTTC; CDR3: CASSINAGLGSYEQYF
D: NA; length: 11; V: TRBV6-5; size: NA; J: TRBJ2-7; DNA: TGTGCCAGCAGTATAGGCTACGAGCAGTACTTC; CDR3: CASSIGYEQYF
D: TRBD1; length: 15; V: TRBV7-8; size: NA; J: TRBJ1-1; DNA: TGTGCCAGCAGCTTAGGACAGGGAACGAACACTGAAGCTTTCTTT; CDR3: CASSLGQGTNTEAFF
D: TRBD1; length: 13; V: TRBV30; size: NA; J: TRBJ1-6; DNA: TGTGCCTGGGAGGGGACAGTGAATTCACCCCTCCACTTT; CDR3: CAWEGTVNSPLHF
D: NA; length: 16; V: TRBV5-1; size: NA; J: TRBJ2-5; DNA: TGCGCCAGCGGGGTCGAAAGAGGAGCAGATTGGGAGACCCAGTACTTC; CDR3: CASGVERGADWETQYF
D: TRBD1; length: 18; V: TRBV9; size: NA; J: TRBJ2-6; DNA: TGTGCCAGCAGCCCCCGGACAGGGGTTCCCTCTGGGGCCAACGTCCTGACTTTC; CDR3: CASSPRTGVPSGANVLTF
D: TRBD1; length: 15; V: TRBV7-9; size: NA; J: TRBJ1-1; DNA: TGTGCCGCCGGGCAGGGGGCGTCGGGTCACACTGAAGCTTTCTTT; CDR3: CAAGQGASGHTEAFF
D: NA; length: 14; V: TRBV19; size: NA; J: TRBJ2-7; DNA: TGTGCCAGTAGTATACCAGGCAATTCCTACGAGCAGTACTTC; CDR3: CASSIPGNSYEQYF
D: NA; length: 12; V: TRBV5-6; size: NA; J: TRBJ2-3; DNA: TGTGCCAGCAGCCCAAGCACAGATACGCAGTATTTT; CDR3: CASSPSTDTQYF
D: NA; length: 13; V: TRBV5-1; size: NA; J: TRBJ2-7; DNA: TGTGCCAGCAGCACCAACAGGGACCACGAGCAGTACTTC; CDR3: CASSTNRDHEQYF
D: NA; length: 14; V: TRBV5-6; size: NA; J: TRBJ1-1; DNA: TGTGCCAGCAGCTTTCGCCAGTCGAACACTGAAGCTTTCTTT; CDR3: CASSFRQSNTEAFF
D: NA; length: 12; V: TRBV6-5; size: few; J: TRBJ1-2; DNA: TGTGCCAGCAGCCCCGGGGGGGGAGGCTACACCTTC; CDR3: CASSPGGGGYTF
D: TRBD1; length: 15; V: TRBV5-1; size: NA; J: TRBJ2-1; DNA: TGCGCCAGCAGCCCCCGGACAGGGTCCTACAATGAGCAGTTCTTC; CDR3: CASSPRTGSYNEQFF
D: NA; length: 12; V: TRBV28; size: NA; J: TRBJ2-3; DNA: TGTGCCAGCACCTCTTCACGAGATACGCAGTATTTT; CDR3: CASTSSRDTQYF
D: TRBD2; length: 15; V: TRBV5-1; size: NA; J: TRBJ2-3; DNA: TGCGCCAGCAGCTTGAGTCTAGCGGGGGGATCGACGCAGTATTTT; CDR3: CASSLSLAGGSTQYF
D: NA; length: 12; V: TRBV19; size: once; J: TRBJ1-2; DNA: TGTGCCAGTAGTAACAGCTACTATGGCTACACCTTC; CDR3: CASSNSYYGYTF
D: NA; length: 15; V: TRBV4-3; size: NA; J: TRBJ2-2; DNA: TGCGCCAGCAGCCAAGCGGACAGCCACACCGGGGAGCTGTTTTTT; CDR3: CASSQADSHTGELFF
D: TRBD1; length: 13; V: TRBV30; size: NA; J: TRBJ1-2; DNA: TGTGCCTGGAGTGAGGGAGGGACAGTCGGCTACACCTTC; CDR3: CAWSEGGTVGYTF
D: TRBD2; length: 16; V: TRBV6-1; size: NA; J: TRBJ2-7; DNA: TGTGCCAGCAGTGAAATACTAGCGGGAGGGCCGGGGGAGCAGTACTTC; CDR3: CASSEILAGGPGEQYF
D: NA; length: 15; V: TRBV28; size: NA; J: TRBJ1-6; DNA: TGTGCCAGCAGTTCGAGAGGACAGAATAATTCACCCCTCCACTTT; CDR3: CASSSRGQNNSPLHF
D: NA; length: 16; V: TRBV5-1; size: NA; J: TRBJ2-2; DNA: TGCGCCAGCAGCTTACCACAGCCGATTAACACCGGGGAGCTGTTTTTT; CDR3: CASSLPQPINTGELFF
D: TRBD1; length: 14; V: TRBV6-5; size: NA; J: TRBJ2-7; DNA: TGTGCCAGCAGAGCAACAGGGGGGACCTACGAGCAGTACTTC; CDR3: CASRATGGTYEQYF
D: TRBD1; length: 16; V: TRBV30; size: NA; J: TRBJ2-5; DNA: TGTGCCTGGAGTCCTGGACAGGGGGTATACCAAGAGACCCAGTACTTC; CDR3: CAWSPGQGVYQETQYF
D: NA; length: 11; V: TRBV5-4; size: NA; J: TRBJ2-3; DNA: TGTGCCAGCACCCCTAAAGATACGCAGTATTTT; CDR3: CASTPKDTQYF
D: NA; length: 15; V: TRBV5-1; size: NA; J: TRBJ1-1; DNA: TGCGCCAGCAGCTTGACGCCGGTCATGAACACTGAAGCTTTCTTT; CDR3: CASSLTPVMNTEAFF
D: TRBD1; length: 14; V: TRBV7-8; size: NA; J: TRBJ1-1; DNA: TGTGCCAGCAGCGCGGGGACAGTTAACACTGAAGCTTTCTTT; CDR3: CASSAGTVNTEAFF
D: NA; length: 12; V: TRBV5-5; size: NA; J: TRBJ2-7; DNA: TGTGCCAGCAGCTTGGGGTTCTACGAGCAGTACTTC; CDR3: CASSLGFYEQYF
D: NA; length: 13; V: TRBV2; size: NA; J: TRBJ1-4; DNA: TGTGCCAGCAGTACGGGCGGTAATGAAAAACTGTTTTTT; CDR3: CASSTGGNEKLFF
D: TRBD1; length: 14; V: TRBV6-4; size: NA; J: TRBJ2-2; DNA: TGTGCCAGCAGCTGGACAGGGGAAACCGGGGAGCTGTTTTTT; CDR3: CASSWTGETGELFF
D: NA; length: 15; V: TRBV7-2; size: NA; J: TRBJ2-7; DNA: TGTGCCAGCAGCTTTAGGGGTAGACGAGGCTACGAGCAGTACTTC; CDR3: CASSFRGRRGYEQYF
D: NA; length: 12; V: TRBV7-8; size: NA; J: TRBJ1-5; DNA: TGTGCCAGCGGTGGACGGAATCAGCCCCAGCATTTT; CDR3: CASGGRNQPQHF
D: TRBD1; length: 13; V: TRBV29-1; size: NA; J: TRBJ1-5; DNA: TGCAGCACAGGGGGAGAGGGCAATCAGCCCCAGCATTTT; CDR3: CSTGGEGNQPQHF
D: NA; length: 12; V: TRBV28; size: NA; J: TRBJ1-1; DNA: TGTGCCAGCAGGGGATGGACGGGGGAAGCTTTCTTT; CDR3: CASRGWTGEAFF
D: NA; length: 12; V: TRBV30; size: once; J: TRBJ2-2; DNA: TGTGCCTGGAGTCCGAACACCGGGGAGCTGTTTTTT; CDR3: CAWSPNTGELFF
D: NA; length: 14; V: TRBV2; size: NA; J: TRBJ2-2; DNA: TGTGCCAGCAGTGTGTATAGGGCTCACGGGGAGCTGTTTTTT; CDR3: CASSVYRAHGELFF
D: NA; length: 15; V: TRBV18; size: NA; J: TRBJ2-1; DNA: TGTGCCAGCTCACCTTCTACGGGAGCCTACAATGAGCAGTTCTTC; CDR3: CASSPSTGAYNEQFF
D: TRBD1; length: 14; V: TRBV11-2; size: once; J: TRBJ1-1; DNA: TGTGCCAGCAGCGCCCGCCAGGGGGCAACTGAAGCTTTCTTT; CDR3: CASSARQGATEAFF
D: NA; length: 12; V: TRBV12-5; size: NA; J: TRBJ2-1; DNA: TGTGCTAGTGGTTTGGGACAGGCAGCCCAGTTCTTC; CDR3: CASGLGQAAQFF
D: TRBD1; length: 14; V: TRBV6-6; size: NA; J: TRBJ1-1; DNA: TGTGCCAGCAGTTACACGGGACAGAGCACTGAAGCTTTCTTT; CDR3: CASSYTGQSTEAFF
D: TRBD1; length: 15; V: TRBV5-4; size: NA; J: TRBJ1-2; DNA: TGTGCCAGCAGCTTGCGCAAAGGGACAGAGTATGGCTACACCTTC; CDR3: CASSLRKGTEYGYTF